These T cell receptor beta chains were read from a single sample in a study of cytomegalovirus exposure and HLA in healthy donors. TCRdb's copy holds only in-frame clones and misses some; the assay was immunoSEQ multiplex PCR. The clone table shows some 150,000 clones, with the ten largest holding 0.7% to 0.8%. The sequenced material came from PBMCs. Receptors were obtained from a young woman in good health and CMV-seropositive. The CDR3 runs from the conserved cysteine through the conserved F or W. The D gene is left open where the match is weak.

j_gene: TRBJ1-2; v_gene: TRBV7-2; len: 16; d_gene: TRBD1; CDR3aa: CASSLEVWTGEYGYTF; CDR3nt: TGTGCCAGCAGCTTAGAGGTCTGGACAGGGGAGTATGGCTACACCTTC
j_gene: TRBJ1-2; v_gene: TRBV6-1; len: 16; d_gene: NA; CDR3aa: CASSAGGVGLVYGYTF; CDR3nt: TGTGCCAGCAGTGCCGGGGGTGTAGGGTTGGTTTATGGCTACACCTTC
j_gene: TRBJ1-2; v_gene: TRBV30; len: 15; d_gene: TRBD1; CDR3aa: CAWSVGQGLTKGYTF; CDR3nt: TGTGCCTGGAGTGTAGGACAGGGGCTCACTAAGGGCTACACCTTC
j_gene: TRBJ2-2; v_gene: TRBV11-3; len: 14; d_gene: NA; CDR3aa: CASRSLANTGELFF; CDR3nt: TGTGCCAGCAGGTCTCTAGCAAACACCGGGGAGCTGTTTTTT
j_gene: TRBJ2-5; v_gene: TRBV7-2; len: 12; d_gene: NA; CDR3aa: CASSSSQKTQYF; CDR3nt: TGTGCCAGCAGCTCATCCCAGAAGACCCAGTACTTC
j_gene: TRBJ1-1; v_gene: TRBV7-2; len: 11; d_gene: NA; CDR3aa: CASSLGREAFF; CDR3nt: TGTGCCAGCAGCTTAGGTAGAGAAGCTTTCTTT
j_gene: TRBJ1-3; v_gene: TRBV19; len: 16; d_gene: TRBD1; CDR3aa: CASSRDRYFSGNTIYF; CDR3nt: TGTGCCAGTAGTAGGGACAGGTATTTCTCTGGAAACACCATATATTTT
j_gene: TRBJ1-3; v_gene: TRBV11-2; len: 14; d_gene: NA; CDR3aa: CASSPETIGNTIYF; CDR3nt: TGTGCCAGCAGCCCCGAGACAATTGGAAACACCATATATTTT
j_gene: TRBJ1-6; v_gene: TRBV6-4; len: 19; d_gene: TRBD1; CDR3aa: CASSDPTGTGYSYNSPLHF; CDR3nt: TGTGCCAGCAGTGACCCCACCGGGACAGGGTATTCCTATAATTCACCCCTCCACTTT
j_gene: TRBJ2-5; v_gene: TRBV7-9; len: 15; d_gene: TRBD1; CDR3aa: CASSLQGAPGETQYF; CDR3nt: TGTGCCAGCAGCTTACAGGGGGCGCCGGGAGAGACCCAGTACTTC
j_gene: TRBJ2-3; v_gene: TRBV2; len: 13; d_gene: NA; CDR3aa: CASNERRTDTQYF; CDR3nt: TGTGCCAGCAATGAGAGGAGGACAGATACGCAGTATTTT
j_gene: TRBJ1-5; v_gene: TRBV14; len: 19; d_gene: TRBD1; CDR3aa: CASSHLQDRPWVPNQPQHF; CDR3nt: TGTGCCAGCAGCCATCTACAGGACAGGCCCTGGGTCCCGAATCAGCCCCAGCATTTT
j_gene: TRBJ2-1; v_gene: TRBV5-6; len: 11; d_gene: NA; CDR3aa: CASSLAREQFF; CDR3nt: TGTGCCAGCAGCTTGGCACGGGAGCAGTTCTTC
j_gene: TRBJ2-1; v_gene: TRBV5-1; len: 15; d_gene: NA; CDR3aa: CASSLRLVNLDEQFF; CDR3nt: TGCGCCAGCAGCTTAAGACTAGTCAATTTGGATGAGCAGTTCTTC
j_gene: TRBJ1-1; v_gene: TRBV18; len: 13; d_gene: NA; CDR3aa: CASSPGSEHEAFF; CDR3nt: TGTGCCAGCTCACCAGGGTCGGAGCATGAAGCTTTCTTT
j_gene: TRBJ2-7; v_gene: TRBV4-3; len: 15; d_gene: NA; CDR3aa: CASSQEPLDGYEQYF; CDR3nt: TGCGCCAGCAGCCAAGAACCCCTAGATGGGTACGAGCAGTACTTC
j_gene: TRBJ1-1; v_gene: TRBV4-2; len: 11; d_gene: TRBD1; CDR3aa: CASIQGGEAFF; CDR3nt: TGTGCCAGCATCCAGGGGGGTGAAGCTTTCTTT
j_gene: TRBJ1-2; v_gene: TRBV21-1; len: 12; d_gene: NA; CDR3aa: CASSKGGSGYTF; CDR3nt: TGTGCCAGCAGCAAAGGGGGCTCTGGCTACACCTTC
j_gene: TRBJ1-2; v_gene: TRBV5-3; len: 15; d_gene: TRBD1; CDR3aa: CARRHRERTGGLYTF; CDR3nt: TGTGCCAGAAGGCACAGGGAGCGGACAGGCGGACTCTACACCTTC
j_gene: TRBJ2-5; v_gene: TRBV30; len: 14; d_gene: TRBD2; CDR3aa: CAWSQGLAEETQYF; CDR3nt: TGTGCCTGGAGCCAGGGACTAGCGGAAGAGACCCAGTACTTC
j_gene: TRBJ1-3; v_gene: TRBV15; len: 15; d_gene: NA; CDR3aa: CATSREDSSGNTIYF; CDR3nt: TGTGCCACCAGCAGAGAGGACAGCTCTGGAAACACCATATATTTT
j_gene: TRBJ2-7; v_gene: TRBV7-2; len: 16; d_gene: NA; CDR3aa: CASSLAWGGGMYEQYF; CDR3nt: TGTGCCAGCAGCTTAGCGTGGGGTGGGGGGATGTACGAGCAGTACTTC
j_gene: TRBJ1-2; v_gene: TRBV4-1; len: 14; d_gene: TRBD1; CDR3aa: CASSLRTGGVGYTF; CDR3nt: TGCGCCAGCAGCCTACGGACAGGGGGCGTCGGCTACACCTTC
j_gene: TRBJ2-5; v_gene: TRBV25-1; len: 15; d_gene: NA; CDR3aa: CASSDRTPEDETQYF; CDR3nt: TGTGCCAGCAGCGACCGGACCCCGGAGGACGAGACCCAGTACTTC
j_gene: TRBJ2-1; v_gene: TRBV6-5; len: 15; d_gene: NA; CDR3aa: CASSLTGATYNEQFF; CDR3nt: TGTGCCAGCAGTCTGACAGGCGCTACCTACAATGAGCAGTTCTTC
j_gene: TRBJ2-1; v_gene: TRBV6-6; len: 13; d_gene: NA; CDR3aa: CTSSYNRGREQFF; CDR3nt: TGTACCAGCAGTTACAACCGGGGTAGAGAGCAGTTCTTC